This passage covers 2 T cell receptor beta chains from one sample sequenced in a study of vaccination and CD4 T cells after COVID-19. The antigens these receptors bind are not known. Treatment of the sample: roughly 10-day PBMC culture with coronavirus spike peptide pools or control peptides (ViraFEST assay). Sequenced with the Oncomine TCR Beta short-read assay was DNA taken from cultured CD4+ T cells. One entry per CDR3 protein results from TCRdb running MiXCR on the PCR reads. The repertoire holds some 13,000 distinct CDR3 sequences, with about a third as singletons. The sample was CD4+ T cells from blood, cultured in vitro. Receptors originate from a human donor who had recovered from COVID-19.

The rearrangement uses TRBV27 and TRBJ1-5; perhaps TRBD1 as D (5 bases). V lost 5 bases and J 8 bases, leaving 19 bases between the germline ends. This CDR3 is 15 amino acids long. The germline V gene has CDR1 MNHEY and CDR2 SMNVEV (reference sequence). Here the CDR3 DNA reads TGTGCCAGCAGTCCCTACGGGGGTTACCGTGAGCCCCAGCATTTT. It specifies CASSPYGGYREPQHF.

The chain links TRBV30 to TRBJ2-3; D uncertain. The V end was cut by 2 bases, the J end by 2 bases, with 5 bases between. This CDR3 is built from 12 residues. Germline CDR1 GTSNPN, CDR2 SVGIG (reference sequence). DNA for the CDR3: TGTGCCTGGAGTCTAGTCACAGATACGCAGTATTTT. As protein: CAWSLVTDTQYF.